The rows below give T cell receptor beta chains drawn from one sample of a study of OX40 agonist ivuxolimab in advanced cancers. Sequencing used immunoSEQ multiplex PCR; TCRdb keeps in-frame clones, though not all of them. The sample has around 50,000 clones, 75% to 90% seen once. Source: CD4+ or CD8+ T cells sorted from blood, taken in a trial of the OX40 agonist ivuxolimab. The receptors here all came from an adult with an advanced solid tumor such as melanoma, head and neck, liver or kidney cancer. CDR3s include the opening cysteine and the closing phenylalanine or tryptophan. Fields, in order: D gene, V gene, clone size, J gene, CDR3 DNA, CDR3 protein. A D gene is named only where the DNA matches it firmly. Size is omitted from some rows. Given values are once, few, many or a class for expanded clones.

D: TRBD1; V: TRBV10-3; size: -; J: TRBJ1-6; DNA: TGTGCCATCAGTGACTCGGGCAGGGGGCAATGGTCTCCCCTCCACTTT; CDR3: CAISDSGRGQWSPLHF
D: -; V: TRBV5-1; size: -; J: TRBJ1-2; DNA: TGCGCCAGCAGCTGGACAAGCCCAGGGGACTATGGCTACACCTTC; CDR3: CASSWTSPGDYGYTF
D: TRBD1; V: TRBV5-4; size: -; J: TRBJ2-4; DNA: TGTGCCAGCAGGGGAGACAGGGAAAAAAACATTCAGTACTTC; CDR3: CASRGDREKNIQYF
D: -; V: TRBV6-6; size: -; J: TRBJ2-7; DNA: TGTGCCAGCAGTAATACAGGGATTAGGTACGAGCAGTACTTC; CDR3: CASSNTGIRYEQYF
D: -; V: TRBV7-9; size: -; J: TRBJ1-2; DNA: TGTGCCAGCAGCTGGGGGGACGGTGATGGCTACACCTTC; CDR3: CASSWGDGDGYTF
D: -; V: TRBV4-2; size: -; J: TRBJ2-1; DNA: TGTGCCAGCAGCCAGGGAACCGGGGAGGCAAATGAGCAGTTCTTC; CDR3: CASSQGTGEANEQFF
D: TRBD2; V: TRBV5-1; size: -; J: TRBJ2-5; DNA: TGCGCCAGCAGCTTGGTCCCGGGACTAGCGTTCGGAGGGGAGACCCAGTACTTC; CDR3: CASSLVPGLAFGGETQYF
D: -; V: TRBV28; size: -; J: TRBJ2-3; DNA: TGTGCCAGCAGTTTATTCTCAGGGGCAGATACGCAGTATTTT; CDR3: CASSLFSGADTQYF
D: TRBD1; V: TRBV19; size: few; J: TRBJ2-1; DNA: TGTGCCAGTAGTCCCTGGACAGGGGGCTCCTACAATGAGCAGTTCTTC; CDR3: CASSPWTGGSYNEQFF
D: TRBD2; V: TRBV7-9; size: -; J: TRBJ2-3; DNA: TGTGCCAGCAGCTCCAAGCGACGACTAGCGGGGAAGGACGATACGCAGTATTTT; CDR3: CASSSKRRLAGKDDTQYF
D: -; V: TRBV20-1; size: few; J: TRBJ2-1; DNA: TGCAGTGCCCGGGGCGGCTATGAGCAGTTCTTC; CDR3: CSARGGYEQFF
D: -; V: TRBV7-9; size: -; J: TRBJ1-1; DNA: TGTGCCAGCAGCTTAAGCAGGGAGAACACTGAAGCTTTCTTT; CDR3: CASSLSRENTEAFF
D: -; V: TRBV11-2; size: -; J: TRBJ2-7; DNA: TGTGCCAGCAGCCCCCGGGACTACGAGCAGTACTTC; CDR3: CASSPRDYEQYF
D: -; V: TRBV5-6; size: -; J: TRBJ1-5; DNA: TGTGCCAGCAGCTTGGGTGGGGTCAATCAGCCCCAGCATTTT; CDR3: CASSLGGVNQPQHF
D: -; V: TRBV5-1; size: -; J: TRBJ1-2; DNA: TGCGCCAGCAGCTTGGCCGCTGCAGGGGTAAGGGACTATGGCTACACCTTC; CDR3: CASSLAAAGVRDYGYTF
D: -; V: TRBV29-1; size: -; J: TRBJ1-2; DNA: TGCAGCGTTGAAGAGGGTTATGGCTACACCTTC; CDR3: CSVEEGYGYTF
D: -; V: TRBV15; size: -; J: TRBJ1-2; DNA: TGTGCCACCAGCGGACCAGACGGAAAACATAACTATGGCTACACCTTC; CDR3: CATSGPDGKHNYGYTF
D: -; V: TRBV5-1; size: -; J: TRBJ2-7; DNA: TGCGCCAGCAGCTTGGGTAAAGGGAGCTACGAGCAGTACTTC; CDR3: CASSLGKGSYEQYF
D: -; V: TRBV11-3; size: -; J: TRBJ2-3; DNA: TGTGCCAGCAGCCTCTTGGGGACTCCGCCGTTAGATACGCAGTATTTT; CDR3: CASSLLGTPPLDTQYF
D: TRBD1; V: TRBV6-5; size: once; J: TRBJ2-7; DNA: TGTGCCAGCAGTTACTCGAAGGGGGCGACCTACGAGCAGTACTTC; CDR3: CASSYSKGATYEQYF
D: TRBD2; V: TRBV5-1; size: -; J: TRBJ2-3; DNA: TGCGCCAGCAGCTCCCTACTAGCGGGGGGGAGCACAGATACGCAGTATTTT; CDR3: CASSSLLAGGSTDTQYF
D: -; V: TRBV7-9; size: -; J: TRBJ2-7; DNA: TGTGCCAGCAGCTTAAACAGTGATCTCGAGCAGTACTTC; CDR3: CASSLNSDLEQYF
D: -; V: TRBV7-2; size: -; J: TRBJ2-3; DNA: TGTGCCAGCAGCCCGTTACCCACAGATACGCAGTATTTT; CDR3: CASSPLPTDTQYF
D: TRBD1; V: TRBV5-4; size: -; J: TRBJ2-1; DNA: TGTGCCAGCAGCGTTAGACAGGGGACTTCAAATGAGCAGTTCTTC; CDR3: CASSVRQGTSNEQFF
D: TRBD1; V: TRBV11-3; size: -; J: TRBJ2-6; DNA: TGTGCCAGCAGCTACAACGGTAGGGACAGCCAATCTGGGGCCAACGTCCTGACTTTC; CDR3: CASSYNGRDSQSGANVLTF
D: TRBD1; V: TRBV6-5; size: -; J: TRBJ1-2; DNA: TGTGCCAGCAGACCTGACAGGGGAGCTAACTATGGCTACACCTTC; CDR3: CASRPDRGANYGYTF
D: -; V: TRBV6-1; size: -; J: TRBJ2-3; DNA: TGTGCCAGCAGGCCCCAGGGGGATACGCAGTATTTT; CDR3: CASRPQGDTQYF
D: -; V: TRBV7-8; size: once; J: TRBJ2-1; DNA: TGTGCCAGCAGCTTAGTGATGGGGCATTACAATGAGCAGTTCTTC; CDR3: CASSLVMGHYNEQFF
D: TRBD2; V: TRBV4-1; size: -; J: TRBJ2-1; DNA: TGCGCCAGCAGCCAAGATATAGATAGCGGGGGCTCCTACAATGAGCAGTTCTTC; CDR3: CASSQDIDSGGSYNEQFF
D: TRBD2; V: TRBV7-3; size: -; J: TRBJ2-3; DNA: TGTGCCAGCAGCTTACTAGCGGGGGTAGATACGCAGTATTTT; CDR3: CASSLLAGVDTQYF
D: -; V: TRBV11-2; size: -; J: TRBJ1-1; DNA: TGTGCCAGCAGCTTAGAGCAGGGGCCGCTTACTGAAGCTTTCTTT; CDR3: CASSLEQGPLTEAFF
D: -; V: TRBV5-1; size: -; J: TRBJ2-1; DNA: TGCGCCAGCAGCACCCGGGACCGAGGGCCCAGAGAGCAGTTCTTC; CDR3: CASSTRDRGPREQFF
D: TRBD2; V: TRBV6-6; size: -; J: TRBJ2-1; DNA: TGTGCCAGCAGCCCGACTAGCGGGGGTGGTGAGCAGTTCTTC; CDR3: CASSPTSGGGEQFF
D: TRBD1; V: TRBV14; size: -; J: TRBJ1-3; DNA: TGTGCCAGCAGCCCGACAGGGGTCTCTGGAAACACCATATATTTT; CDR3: CASSPTGVSGNTIYF
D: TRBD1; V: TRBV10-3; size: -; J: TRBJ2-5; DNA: TGTGCCACCTCACAGGGGGAACAAGAGACCCAGTACTTC; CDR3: CATSQGEQETQYF
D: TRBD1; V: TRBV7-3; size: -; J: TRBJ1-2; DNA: TGTGCCAGCAGCCCCGGGACAGGCGACTATGGCTACACCTTC; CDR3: CASSPGTGDYGYTF
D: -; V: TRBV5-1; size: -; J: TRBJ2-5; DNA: TGCGCCAGCAGCTCATATACAGGGTTGGAGACCCAGTACTTC; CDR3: CASSSYTGLETQYF
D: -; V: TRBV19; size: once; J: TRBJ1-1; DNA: TGTGCCAGTAACCGGGGAACTGAAGCTTTCTTT; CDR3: CASNRGTEAFF
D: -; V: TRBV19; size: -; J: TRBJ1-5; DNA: TGTGCCAGTAATAAGGGGGGTCTTGTGAATCAGCCCCAGCATTTT; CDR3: CASNKGGLVNQPQHF
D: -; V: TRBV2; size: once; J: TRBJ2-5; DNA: TGTGCCAGCAGTGAGACAGAAGAGACCCAGTACTTC; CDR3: CASSETEETQYF
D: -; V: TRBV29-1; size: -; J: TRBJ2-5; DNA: TGCAGCGTTGGGCAGCAAGAGACCCAGTACTTC; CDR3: CSVGQQETQYF
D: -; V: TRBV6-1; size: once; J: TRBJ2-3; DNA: TGTGCCAGCAGTGAACCCCCGATTACAGATACGCAGTATTTT; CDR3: CASSEPPITDTQYF
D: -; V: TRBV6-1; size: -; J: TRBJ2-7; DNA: TGTGCCAGCAGTACAGGATACAGGAGCTCCTACGAGCAGTACTTC; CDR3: CASSTGYRSSYEQYF